These 21 T cell receptor beta chains originate from one sample sequenced in a study of identical twins. TCRdb reanalysed the 5' RACE reads using MiXCR and keeps one entry per CDR3 protein. The sample contains about 240,000 distinct CDR3 sequences, about 12% of which appear only once. Separately, the same data were catalogued under a study of yellow fever vaccine responses in identical twins.

Sequenced: memory (CD45RO+) T cells sorted from blood. The receptors come from a woman younger than 30 in good health.

V gene TRBV10-3 combines with J gene TRBJ2-1, with TRBD2 matching over 10 bases. This CDR3 comprises 15 residues. Germline V CDR1 and CDR2: ENHRY, SYGVKD. Unmatched junction bases numbered 5, after V lost 0 bases and J lost 9 bases. Here the CDR3 reads CAISESSGRAREQFF. The CDR3 DNA is TGTGCCATCAGTGAGTCGAGCGGGAGGGCCCGTGAGCAGTTCTTC.

The V call is TRBV6-5, the J call TRBJ2-7; D possibly corresponds to TRBD1 (6 bases). Germline V gene data show CDR1 as MNHEY and CDR2 as SVGAGI. Trimming stripped 1 base from V and 2 bases from J, with 9 bases between. The CDR3 has 14 amino acids. This CDR3 is CASSYLNRAYEQYF. Written as DNA, the CDR3 is TGTGCCAGCAGTTACTTAAACAGGGCCTACGAGCAGTACTTC.

This clonotype was counted at least ten times. V is TRBV4-2 and J is TRBJ2-4, with TRBD2 identical over 8 bases. CDR3 length: 17 residues. From germline, CDR1 is LGHNA and CDR2 YNFKEQ. V lost 3 bases to trimming and J lost 3 bases; unmatched junction nucleotides: 10. The CDR3 spells CASSHSAGGADKNIQYF. The CDR3 DNA is TGTGCCAGCAGCCATAGCGCGGGGGGCGCGGACAAAAACATTCAGTACTTC.

This clonotype appeared a few times. The V gene is TRBV30, the J gene TRBJ1-1; 9 bases align to TRBD1. This CDR3 is built from 15 residues. Unmatched junction bases numbered 4, after V lost 2 bases and J lost 0 bases. Germline assignment: CDR1 GTSNPN and CDR2 SVGIG (reference sequence). The CDR3 coding sequence is TGTGCCTGGAGTCGGACAGGGGCCATGAACACTGAAGCTTTCTTT. Protein: CAWSRTGAMNTEAFF.

This clonotype was seen more than once but under ten times. The chain combines TRBV6-1 with TRBJ2-2; TRBD2 might be the D (5 bases). Trimming cost V 6 bases and J 3 bases, with 8 bases left between them. The CDR3 sequence is 13 residues long. Germline V CDR1 and CDR2: MNHNS, SASEGT. The CDR3 sequence: CASSNGDTGELFF. The CDR3 DNA follows: TGTGCCAGCAGCAACGGGGACACCGGGGAGCTGTTTTTT.

This clonotype was counted between two and nine times. This sequence joins TRBV10-3 and TRBJ2-1, with 10 bases aligning to TRBD1. With 6 bases clipped from V and 5 bases from J, the junction kept 10 bases outside the gene matches. CDR3 length equals 16 residues. Germline assignment: CDR1 ENHRY and CDR2 SYGVKD. The CDR3, as DNA: TGTGCCATCAGGGCTCCGGGACAGGGGACTAACAATGAGCAGTTCTTC. It codes for CAIRAPGQGTNNEQFF.

The V gene is TRBV6-2 or TRBV6-3, the J gene TRBJ1-1; tentatively, D is TRBD1 (5 bases). The germline V gene has CDR1 MNHEY and CDR2 SVGEGT. This CDR3 is 13 amino acids long. V lost 5 bases and J lost 2, with 9 bases in between. Here the CDR3 DNA reads TGTGCCAGCAGTCCAGGGTATAACACTGAAGCTTTCTTT. This gives the protein CASSPGYNTEAFF.

This clonotype was seen a handful of times. The rearrangement links TRBV7-8 to TRBJ2-7, with D tentatively TRBD2 (6 bases). The V end was cut by 5 bases, the J end by 0 bases, with 14 bases between. The CDR3 sequence is 15 residues long. CDR1 and CDR2 from the germline V gene are SGHVS and FQNEAQ. The CDR3 loop reads CASSTRRGSSYEQYF. DNA for the CDR3: TGTGCCAGCAGCACCCGGCGGGGAAGCTCCTACGAGCAGTACTTC.

This chain connects TRBV7-6 to TRBJ2-1; 8 bases are a match to TRBD1. Germline lookup yields CDR1 SGHVS and CDR2 FNYEAQ. The CDR3 spans 16 residues. The ends lost 2 bases at V and 8 bases at J; junction bases unmatched: 11. The CDR3 bases are TGTGCCAGCAGCTTAACGGTTGGACAGGGAAATCATGAGCAGTTCTTC. Translating it yields CASSLTVGQGNHEQFF. Filled out from reference TRBV7-6 and TRBJ2-1, the complete variable domain reads GAGVSQSPRYKVTKRGQDVALRCDPISGHVSLYWYRQALGQGPEFLTYFNYEAQQDKSGLPNDRFSAERPEGSISTLTIQRTEQRDSAMYRCASSLTVGQGNHEQFFGPGTRLTVL.

The sample holds a few counts of this clonotype. The genes are TRBV5-1 and TRBJ2-2; tentative D call: TRBD1 (6 bases). Trimming removed 5 bases at V and 6 bases at J, with 11 bases between. CDR3 length: 13 amino acids. From germline, CDR1 is SGHRS and CDR2 YFSETQ. Here the CDR3 reads CASSRQEAGELFF. DNA for the CDR3: TGCGCCAGCAGTCGACAGGAAGCCGGGGAGCTGTTTTTT.

This clonotype came up a few times. The V gene is TRBV6-5, the J gene TRBJ2-1; 8 positions match TRBD1. Trimming cost V 4 bases and J 10 bases; bases outside gene matches: 9. From germline, CDR1 is MNHEY and CDR2 SVGAGI. The CDR3 has 14 amino acids. The DNA for the CDR3 is TGTGCCAGCAGTTTAACCGGGACAGGCCACGAGCAGTTCTTC. This encodes CASSLTGTGHEQFF.

This clonotype was picked up a small number of times. In nucleotides, the CDR3 is TGTGCCATCAGTGAGTCCGGGACTTTTTACAATGAGCAGTTCTTC. It specifies CAISESGTFYNEQFF. This chain connects TRBV10-3 to TRBJ2-1; a possible D gene is TRBD2 (6 bases). The CDR3 has 15 residues. Trimming took 0 bases from V and 4 from J, leaving 10 bases between them. Looked up from germline, CDR1 is ENHRY and CDR2 is SYGVKD.

This clonotype was detected only a few times. The chain links TRBV10-3 to TRBJ1-1, with D uncertain. The CDR3 is made up of 13 amino acids. CDR1 is ENHRY and CDR2 is SYGVKD in the germline V gene. V was clipped by 0 bases and J by 6 bases, with 8 bases between them. CDR3 nucleotides: TGTGCCATCAGTGAGTCGACCAACCCTGAAGCTTTCTTT. This gives the protein CAISESTNPEAFF.

The chain employs TRBV2 and TRBJ2-3; 10 bases are a match to TRBD2. CDR1 is SNHLY, CDR2 FYNNEI, per germline. J lost 1 base, V lost 3 bases, and 7 bases had no gene match. The CDR3 consists of 17 residues. The CDR3 region has the DNA TGTGCCAGCAGTGAGATAGGGCTAGCGGGGGGCACAGATACGCAGTATTTT. Protein product: CASSEIGLAGGTDTQYF.

This clonotype was seen a handful of times. The chain employs TRBV20-1 and TRBJ2-7; TRBD1 is a possible D gene (5 bases). Germline V gene data show CDR1 as DFQATT and CDR2 as SNEGSKA (reference sequence). Between the trimmed V and J ends, which lost 1 base and 5 bases, there was a span of 12 bases. The CDR3 has 13 residues. The CDR3, as DNA: TGCAGTGCTAGAGTCAGGGTAGCTGACGAGCAGTACTTC. Its protein product is CSARVRVADEQYF.

The sample holds many counts of this clonotype. The CDR3 DNA follows: TGTGCCAGCAGACACATAAAGACCTTAGCGGGAGCGGACGAGCAGTACTTC. It translates to CASRHIKTLAGADEQYF. This rearrangement joins TRBV6-1 to TRBJ2-7, with 9 bases fitting TRBD2. The CDR3 covers 17 residues. Trimming removed 6 bases from V and 5 bases from J; junction bases left unmatched: 17. Germline CDR1 is MNHNS and CDR2 is SASEGT.

V gene TRBV20-1 combines with J gene TRBJ1-5, with a weak D call TRBD1 (6 bases). CDR3 length equals 14 residues. Germline values: CDR1 DFQATT, CDR2 SNEGSKA (reference sequence). The V gene lost 6 bases and the J gene lost 0 bases, with 12 bases spanning the gap. In DNA, the CDR3 is TGCAGTGCACCACAGGGTTATAGCAATCAGCCCCAGCATTTT. This gives the protein CSAPQGYSNQPQHF.

The J gene is TRBJ2-3, the V gene TRBV9; D may correspond to TRBD1 or TRBD2 (6 bases each). Trimming left V 0 bases short and J 4 bases short, with 9 bases between. Germline loops: CDR1 SGDLS, CDR2 YYNGEE. This CDR3 is built from 14 residues. CDR3 nucleotide sequence: TGTGCCAGCAGCGTAGGGGGGGCCCCAGATACGCAGTATTTT. Its protein is CASSVGGAPDTQYF.

This clonotype showed up just a few times. The chain links TRBV7-8 to TRBJ2-7; D remains unclear. The length of the CDR3 is 14 residues. V was shortened by 1 base and J by 5 bases, with 12 bases between the two germline ends. CDR1 and CDR2 from the germline V gene are SGHVS and FQNEAQ. CDR3 nucleotides: TGTGCCAGCAGCTTAGTTCCAGGTCCCCACGAGCAGTACTTC. It codes for CASSLVPGPHEQYF.

This clonotype was observed a handful of times. The genes are TRBV7-2 and TRBJ1-5; unclear D gene. Germline V lookup: CDR1 SGHTA, CDR2 FQGNSA. The CDR3 covers 13 residues. Trimming shortened V by 1 base and J by 3 bases, and 4 bases separated the two germline ends. The CDR3 is CASSLVLNQPQHF. The CDR3 nucleotides read TGTGCCAGCAGCTTAGTCCTCAATCAGCCCCAGCATTTT. The full variable domain, completed using reference TRBV7-2 and TRBJ1-5, is GAGVSQSPSNKVTEKGKDVELRCDPISGHTALYWYRQSLGQGLEFLIYFQGNSAPDKSGLPSDRFSAERTGGSVSTLTIQRTQQEDSAVYLCASSLVLNQPQHFGDGTRLSIL.

This clonotype was detected only a few times. J is TRBJ2-3 and V is TRBV27; 12 bases agree with TRBD2. With 6 bases clipped from V and 2 bases from J, the junction kept 3 bases outside the gene matches. CDR3 length equals 15 residues. The germline gives CDR1 MNHEY, CDR2 SMNVEV (reference sequence). The CDR3 spells CASSLAGGLTDTQYF. For the CDR3, the DNA is TGTGCCAGCAGCCTAGCGGGAGGGCTCACAGATACGCAGTATTTT.